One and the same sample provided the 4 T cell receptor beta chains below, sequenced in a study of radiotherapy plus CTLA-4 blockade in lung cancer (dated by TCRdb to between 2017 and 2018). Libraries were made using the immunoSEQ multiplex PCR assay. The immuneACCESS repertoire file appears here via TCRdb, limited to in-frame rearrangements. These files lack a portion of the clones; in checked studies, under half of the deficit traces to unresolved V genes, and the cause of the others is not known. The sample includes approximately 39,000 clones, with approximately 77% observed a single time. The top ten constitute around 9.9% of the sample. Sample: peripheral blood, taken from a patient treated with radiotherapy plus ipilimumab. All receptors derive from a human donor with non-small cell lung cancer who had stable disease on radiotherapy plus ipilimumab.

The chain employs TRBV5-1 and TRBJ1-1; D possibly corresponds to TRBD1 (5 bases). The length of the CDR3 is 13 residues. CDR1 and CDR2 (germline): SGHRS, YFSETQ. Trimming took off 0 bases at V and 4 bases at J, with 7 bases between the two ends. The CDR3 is CASSLEGATEAFF. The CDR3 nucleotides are TGCGCCAGCAGCTTGGAAGGGGCCACTGAAGCTTTCTTT.

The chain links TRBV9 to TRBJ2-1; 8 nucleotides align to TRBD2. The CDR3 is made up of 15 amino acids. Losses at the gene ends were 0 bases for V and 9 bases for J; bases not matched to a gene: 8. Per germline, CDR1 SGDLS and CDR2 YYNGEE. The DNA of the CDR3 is TGTGCCAGCAGCGTAGAAGGGACTAGGTTATTTGAGCAGTTCTTC. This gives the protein CASSVEGTRLFEQFF.

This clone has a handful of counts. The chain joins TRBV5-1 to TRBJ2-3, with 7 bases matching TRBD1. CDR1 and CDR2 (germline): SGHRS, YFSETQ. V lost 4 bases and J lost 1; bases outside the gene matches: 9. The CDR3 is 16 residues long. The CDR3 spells CASSRSGTERTDTQYF. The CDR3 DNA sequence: TGCGCCAGCAGCCGATCGGGGACAGAGCGCACAGATACGCAGTATTTT.

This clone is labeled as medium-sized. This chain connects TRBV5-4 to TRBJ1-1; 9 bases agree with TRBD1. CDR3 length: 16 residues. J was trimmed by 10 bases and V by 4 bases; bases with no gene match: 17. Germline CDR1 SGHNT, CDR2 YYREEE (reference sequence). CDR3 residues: CASSHPGQGVQRGAFF. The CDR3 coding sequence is TGTGCCAGCAGCCACCCGGGACAGGGTGTACAGAGGGGAGCTTTCTTT.